Listed below are T cell receptor beta chains from one sample, sequenced in a study of T cells in Graves' hyperthyroidism and ophthalmopathy. TCRdb passed the multiplex PCR reads through MiXCR, listing each CDR3 protein once. The sample has about 600,000 distinct CDR3 sequences, 11% to 15% seen once; the top ten hold approximately 6.4%. The specimen was blood. The source is a woman between 18 and 29 years old with Graves' ophthalmopathy. Each CDR3 is given with its conserved first and last residue. The D gene is left open where the match is weak. The listing skips clone size in some rows; elsewhere it reads once, few, many or a size class.

J gene	V gene	D gene	clone size	CDR3 protein	CDR3 DNA
TRBJ2-7	TRBV3-1	TRBD2	many	CASSRRRTSGPYEQYF	TGTGCCAGCAGCCGCCGCAGGACTAGCGGTCCCTACGAGCAGTACTTC
TRBJ1-5	TRBV30	.	few	CAWSVMSVSNQPQHF	TGTGCCTGGAGTGTTATGTCCGTAAGCAATCAGCCCCAGCATTTT
TRBJ2-1	TRBV6-1	.	few	CASSAKHRESWYNNEQFF	TGTGCCAGCAGTGCAAAGCACCGGGAGTCTTGGTACAATAATGAGCAGTTCTTC
TRBJ1-5	TRBV28	.	many	CASSLEASATAAPQHF	TGTGCCAGCAGTTTAGAGGCAAGCGCCACAGCGGCGCCCCAGCATTTT
TRBJ2-1	TRBV7-2	TRBD1	many	CASSLDYRGNEQFF	TGTGCCAGCAGCTTAGACTACAGGGGCAATGAGCAGTTCTTC
TRBJ2-2	TRBV15	.	many	CATSRGGSTGELFF	TGTGCCACCAGCAGAGGAGGAAGCACCGGGGAGCTGTTTTTT
TRBJ2-3	TRBV20-1	TRBD2	many	CSARDNGLAGPWSTDTQYF	TGCAGTGCTAGAGATAACGGACTAGCGGGACCCTGGAGCACAGATACGCAGTATTTT
TRBJ2-7	TRBV28	TRBD1	many	CASSSLQGFRYF	TGTGCCAGCAGTTCGTTACAGGGGTTTCGGTACTTC
TRBJ2-3	TRBV18	.	.	CASSMLALSTDTQYF	TGTGCCAGCTCAATGCTAGCCCTTAGCACAGATACGCAGTATTTT
TRBJ2-1	TRBV7-9	.	many	CASSWTPDNEQFF	TGTGCCAGCAGCTGGACCCCTGACAATGAGCAGTTCTTC
TRBJ2-7	TRBV30	.	few	CAWRGGYEQYF	TGTGCCTGGAGGGGGGGCTACGAGCAGTACTTC
TRBJ2-7	TRBV7-9	.	many	CASSSNRVQIYEQYF	TGTGCCAGCAGTTCGAATAGGGTCCAGATCTACGAGCAGTACTTC
TRBJ2-5	TRBV20-1	TRBD2	many	CSARGGRAPGETQYF	TGCAGTGCTAGGGGCGGGAGGGCCCCGGGGGAGACCCAGTACTTC
TRBJ2-1	TRBV7-6	.	few	CASSLESQNPYNEQFF	TGTGCCAGCAGCCTAGAATCCCAAAACCCCTACAATGAGCAGTTCTTC
TRBJ1-4	TRBV28	.	many	CASSFLWGTQGTNEKLFF	TGTGCCAGCAGTTTTCTATGGGGCACCCAGGGGACTAATGAAAAACTGTTTTTT
TRBJ2-7	TRBV7-3	TRBD1	.	CASSYSPRGQALWDEQYF	TGTGCCAGCAGTTACTCCCCTAGAGGACAGGCTCTCTGGGACGAGCAGTACTTC
TRBJ2-1	TRBV12-3/TRBV12-4	.	.	CASSSLLSEQFF	TGTGCCAGCAGTTCCCTTCTCTCGGAGCAGTTCTTC
TRBJ1-6	TRBV6-1	TRBD1	few	CASRPQGAAYNSPLHF	TGTGCCAGCAGGCCCCAGGGGGCAGCCTATAATTCACCCCTCCACTTT
TRBJ1-3	TRBV29-1	.	few	CSVRATGNTIYF	TGCAGCGTTCGGGCGACAGGAAACACCATATATTTT
TRBJ2-7	TRBV7-2	TRBD1	many	CASSYDRALYEQYF	TGTGCCAGCAGCTACGACAGGGCTCTCTACGAGCAGTACTTC
TRBJ1-1	TRBV29-1	.	many	CSVDRETALEAFF	TGCAGCGTTGACCGAGAGACAGCCCTTGAAGCTTTCTTT
TRBJ2-7	TRBV29-1	TRBD2	once	CSVEGTSGRRSSYEQYF	TGCAGCGTTGAGGGGACTAGCGGGAGGAGGAGCTCCTACGAGCAGTACTTC
TRBJ2-7	TRBV20-1	TRBD2	.	CSARDDVAGSYEQYF	TGCAGTGCTAGAGATGATGTAGCGGGGTCCTACGAGCAGTACTTC
TRBJ2-1	TRBV28	TRBD2	many	CASSLAGSVYNEQFF	TGTGCCAGCAGTCTAGCGGGATCTGTATACAATGAGCAGTTCTTC
TRBJ2-5	TRBV14	TRBD2	many	CASSQVGAGEGETQYF	TGTGCCAGCAGCCAGGTGGGAGCGGGAGAGGGCGAGACCCAGTACTTC
TRBJ1-6	TRBV20-1	.	many	CSARDITSSYNSPLHF	TGCAGTGCTAGAGATATAACGAGCTCCTATAATTCACCCCTCCACTTT
TRBJ2-2	TRBV20-1	TRBD1	.	CSAGRGPLNTGELFF	TGCAGTGCTGGCAGGGGGCCACTCAACACCGGGGAGCTGTTTTTT
TRBJ2-3	TRBV3-1	.	many	CASRLNYWGIDTQYF	TGTGCCAGCAGACTTAACTACTGGGGGATAGATACGCAGTATTTT
TRBJ1-1	TRBV2	.	many	CASSEAAGTNTEAFF	TGTGCCAGCAGTGAAGCGGCGGGGACGAACACTGAAGCTTTCTTT
TRBJ2-3	TRBV2	TRBD1	many	CATGTGVADTQYF	TGTGCCACCGGGACAGGGGTGGCAGATACGCAGTATTTT
TRBJ2-4	TRBV6-5	TRBD2	once	CASSYFQGLAEQNIQYF	TGTGCCAGCAGTTACTTCCAAGGACTAGCGGAGCAAAACATTCAGTACTTC
TRBJ2-5	TRBV6-1	TRBD2	many	CASSPALGRGSGGETQYF	TGTGCCAGCAGTCCCGCGCTTGGTCGCGGGAGTGGAGGGGAGACCCAGTACTTC
TRBJ2-7	TRBV3-1	TRBD1	many	CASSRGQGIVVRPYEQYF	TGTGCCAGCAGCCGTGGACAGGGAATAGTCGTACGACCCTACGAGCAGTACTTC
TRBJ2-5	TRBV11-2	TRBD2	many	CASSLVRTSGPEETQYF	TGTGCCAGCAGCTTAGTGAGGACTAGCGGGCCGGAAGAGACCCAGTACTTC
TRBJ2-7	TRBV27	.	many	CASSLSLPGRYEQYF	TGTGCCAGCAGTTTATCCCTGCCAGGGCGGTACGAGCAGTACTTC
TRBJ2-7	TRBV27	TRBD1	many	CASTPDRGLYEQYF	TGTGCCAGCACCCCGGACAGGGGCCTCTACGAGCAGTACTTC
TRBJ2-1	TRBV24-1	TRBD1	many	CATSDLNTGTGGYNEQFF	TGTGCCACCAGTGATTTGAATACCGGGACAGGGGGCTACAATGAGCAGTTCTTC
TRBJ1-1	TRBV7-8	.	many	CASSLASTVDEAFF	TGTGCCAGCAGCTTAGCGTCTACCGTAGATGAAGCTTTCTTT
TRBJ2-7	TRBV6-2/TRBV6-3	TRBD2	few	CASSYLAGMYEQYF	TGTGCCAGCAGTTACCTAGCGGGAATGTACGAGCAGTACTTC
TRBJ2-1	TRBV7-3	TRBD2	few	CASSLLAGLPYNEQFF	TGTGCCAGCAGCTTATTAGCGGGTCTGCCCTACAATGAGCAGTTCTTC
TRBJ2-1	TRBV7-3	TRBD2	many	CASSLRASGRSASSYNEQFF	TGTGCCAGCAGCTTACGAGCTAGCGGGAGATCAGCAAGCTCCTACAATGAGCAGTTCTTC
TRBJ2-7	TRBV19	TRBD1	.	CASSDSGTGKYEQYF	TGTGCCAGTAGTGACTCCGGGACAGGGAAGTACGAGCAGTACTTC
TRBJ1-5	TRBV30	.	many	CAWSVSGAWSNQPQHF	TGTGCCTGGAGTGTGTCGGGGGCTTGGAGCAATCAGCCCCAGCATTTT
TRBJ2-7	TRBV7-9	TRBD2	.	CASSPTQLAGRYEQYF	TGTGCCAGCAGCCCCACCCAACTAGCGGGACGCTACGAGCAGTACTTC
TRBJ2-1	TRBV14	.	few	CASSHTVPKPGHATGEQFF	TGTGCCAGCAGCCACACCGTCCCAAAACCGGGACATGCTACGGGGGAGCAGTTCTTC
TRBJ2-1	TRBV7-6	TRBD2	few	CASRNSLASGYNEQFF	TGTGCCAGCAGAAACAGCTTAGCTAGCGGGTACAATGAGCAGTTCTTC